The clone carrying this TCR beta chain has at least ten counts. The data belong to a study of regulatory T cells in long-lasting Graves disease. Study details: Newly diagnosed Graves' patients had under 3 months of antithyroid drugs.

Building of the TCR beta libraries involved iRepertoire HTBI primers and Arm-PCR of CDR3 regions. TCRdb reprocessed the multiplex PCR reads via MiXCR and lists one record per CDR3 protein. Of approximately 470,000 distinct CDR3 sequences in the sample, roughly 15% were seen once. Time point noted: newly diagnosed GD, antithyroid drugs for less than 3 months. PBMC RNA served as the TCR library source. This CDR3 contains 13 residues. Germline V gene sequence: CDR1 SGHRS, CDR2 YFSETQ. Germline trimming cut 4 bases from V and 3 bases from J; bases unmatched to any gene: 3. These same data were also listed under a study on T cells in Graves' hyperthyroidism and ophthalmopathy. That work contributes: Lactation, pregnancy, other autoimmune disease or uncontrolled infection excluded patients. The TCR CDR3 was amplified in a first-round RT-PCR using the HTBI primer set.

The clonotype was recovered from a man aged 35-49 years with Graves disease. The sequencing used peripheral blood mononuclear cells (PBMCs), collected at new diagnosis, from a patient treated with antithyroid drugs. The chain employs TRBV5-1 and TRBJ2-7; 8 bases are a match to TRBD2. In DNA, the CDR3 is TGCGCCAGCAGCCTCCGGGAGGGCTACGAGCAGTACTTC. This gives the protein CASSLREGYEQYF.